This T cell receptor (beta chain) was observed in a study of blood T cells in healthy people across ages. For the study at large: Per two T cells, about one barcoded beta molecule was captured through template switching. General study results and limits: TCR beta diversity, measured per million T cells, fell in a roughly linear way with age.

In germline, CDR1 is SQVTM, CDR2 ANQGSEA. Trimming took 3 bases from V and 0 from J, leaving 9 bases between them. The CDR3 spans 13 residues. Alongside a J-beta primer mix, a sample-barcoded 5' primer served in a second PCR lasting roughly 6 to 11 cycles. Each of the cDNA molecules was tagged by a template-switch adaptor with 12 random nucleotides. There were at least 2.5 million CDR3-containing paired-end reads obtained from each sample. TCRdb fed the 5' RACE reads into MiXCR, producing one record per CDR3 protein. The sample has some 900,000 distinct CDR3 sequences, 40% to 60% seen once. This clonotype was observed a single time. Its antigen is currently unknown. A much bigger clone sits one base away, suggesting this may be a read error.

The sequenced material came from blood. The V and J genes are TRBV29-1 and TRBJ2-7; tentatively, D is TRBD2 (5 bases). The TCR originated in a young man in good health. In DNA form, the CDR3 reads TGCAGCGTTGAGAGGGCAGACTCCTACGAGCAGTACTTC. It encodes CSVERADSYEQYF.